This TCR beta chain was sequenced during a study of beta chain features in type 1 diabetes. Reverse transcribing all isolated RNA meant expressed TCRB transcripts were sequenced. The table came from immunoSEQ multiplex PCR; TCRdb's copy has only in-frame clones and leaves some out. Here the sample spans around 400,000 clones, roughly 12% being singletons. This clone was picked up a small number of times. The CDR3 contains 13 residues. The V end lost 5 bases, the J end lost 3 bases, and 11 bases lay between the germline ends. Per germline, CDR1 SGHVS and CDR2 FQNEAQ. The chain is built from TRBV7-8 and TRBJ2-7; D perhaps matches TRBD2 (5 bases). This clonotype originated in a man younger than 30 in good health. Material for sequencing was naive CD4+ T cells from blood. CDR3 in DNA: TGTGCCAGCAGCACGACTACCTACTACGAGCAGTACTTC. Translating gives CASSTTTYYEQYF.